The T cell receptor beta chain under discussion was sequenced for a study of T-cell reconstitution after alpha-beta-depleted transplantation in children. Points from the study as a whole: There were reportedly several hundred expanded graft clones from which alpha-beta T cells came about two months after transplant. After one year, T-cell counts and TCRbeta diversity mostly came from new T cells.

There are many counts of this clonotype. As yet, its antigen is unknown. Construction of the TCRbeta library involved unique molecular identifiers. TCRdb independently ran MiXCR on the PCR reads; one entry per CDR3 protein. The data show roughly 300,000 distinct CDR3 sequences, with approximately 10% seen just once and about a quarter held by the top ten. The material sequenced was peripheral blood, taken 180 days after TCRalphabeta/CD19-depleted stem cell transplant. The TCR originated in a male patient aged 2-10 years who had a stem cell transplant for chronic granulomatous disease, so the T cells may come from the graft donor.

CDR3 bases: TGCAGTGCTAGGATAACTACCTCGCCCTTCGAGCAGTACTTC. Its protein is CSARITTSPFEQYF. The chain carries TRBV20-1 and TRBJ2-7; no definite D call. This CDR3 spans 14 amino acids. V was cut by 3 bases and J by 6 bases, with 18 bases left in between. The germline gives CDR1 DFQATT, CDR2 SNEGSKA (reference sequence).